This is a list of T cell receptor beta chains from one sample in a study of T cell changes during pregnancy in multiple sclerosis. The table came from immunoSEQ multiplex PCR; TCRdb's copy has only in-frame clones and leaves some out. The table shows over 12,000 clones, with 70% to 90% occurring only once. The sequences come from CD8+ T cells from peripheral blood mononuclear cells, collected in the first trimester of pregnancy. These receptors were collected from a female donor with multiple sclerosis, enrolled in a pregnancy study. Each CDR3 is given with its conserved first and last residue. D genes are given only for firm matches. Rows give clone size only sometimes, using once, few, many, or a class for an expanded clone.

V: TRBV11-2; J: TRBJ2-2; D: .; size: .; CDR3: CASSSPSWPGGTGELFF; DNA: TGTGCCAGCAGCTCCCCGTCGTGGCCCGGAGGGACCGGGGAGCTGTTTTTT
V: TRBV5-5; J: TRBJ1-2; D: .; size: .; CDR3: CASSYATTSSYGYTF; DNA: TGTGCCAGCAGCTATGCGACAACTTCCTCCTATGGCTACACCTTC
V: TRBV6-1; J: TRBJ2-7; D: TRBD1; size: .; CDR3: CASSHRDRGYEQYF; DNA: TGTGCCAGCAGTCACCGGGACAGGGGCTACGAGCAGTACTTC
V: TRBV19; J: TRBJ2-1; D: .; size: .; CDR3: CASSIAPDLIGYNEQFF; DNA: TGTGCCAGTAGTATAGCCCCGGACTTAATCGGTTACAATGAGCAGTTCTTC
V: TRBV7-6; J: TRBJ2-5; D: .; size: .; CDR3: CASSLEFTGLQETQYF; DNA: TGTGCCAGCAGCTTAGAATTTACGGGACTCCAAGAGACCCAGTACTTC
V: TRBV5-1; J: TRBJ2-3; D: TRBD1; size: .; CDR3: CASSFLGLTGGFTDTQYF; DNA: TGCGCCAGCAGCTTTCTGGGTCTGACAGGGGGCTTTACAGATACGCAGTATTTT
V: TRBV19; J: TRBJ1-1; D: TRBD1; size: .; CDR3: CASRKPQGAYTEAFF; DNA: TGTGCCAGTAGAAAGCCACAGGGGGCTTATACTGAAGCTTTCTTT
V: TRBV28; J: TRBJ1-4; D: .; size: .; CDR3: CASSPPGIMDEKLFF; DNA: TGTGCCAGCAGTCCTCCCGGGATAATGGATGAAAAACTGTTTTTT
V: TRBV18; J: TRBJ1-6; D: .; size: .; CDR3: CASSPSRFALNSPLHF; DNA: TGTGCCAGCTCACCTTCCAGGTTCGCCCTGAATTCACCCCTCCACTTT
V: TRBV5-4; J: TRBJ2-3; D: TRBD2; size: .; CDR3: CASSHKRELGTDTQYF; DNA: TGTGCCAGCAGCCACAAGCGGGAGCTGGGGACAGATACGCAGTATTTT
V: TRBV27; J: TRBJ2-2; D: TRBD2; size: .; CDR3: CASSYRSLAVNTGELFF; DNA: TGTGCCAGCAGTTATCGGAGCCTAGCGGTGAACACCGGGGAGCTGTTTTTT
V: TRBV27; J: TRBJ2-1; D: TRBD2; size: once; CDR3: CASGTSGNNEQFF; DNA: TGTGCCAGCGGGACTAGCGGTAACAATGAGCAGTTCTTC
V: TRBV15; J: TRBJ1-1; D: TRBD1; size: few; CDR3: CATSRQGVGTEAFF; DNA: TGTGCCACCAGCCGTCAGGGGGTTGGCACTGAAGCTTTCTTT
V: TRBV7-6; J: TRBJ2-7; D: TRBD2; size: .; CDR3: CASTDLAGGPPYEQYF; DNA: TGTGCCAGCACCGATCTAGCGGGAGGTCCCCCCTACGAGCAGTACTTC
V: TRBV6-1; J: TRBJ1-5; D: TRBD1; size: .; CDR3: CASNPTGGRQPQHF; DNA: TGTGCCAGCAACCCGACAGGGGGGAGGCAGCCCCAGCATTTT
V: TRBV6-5; J: TRBJ1-2; D: .; size: once; CDR3: CASSWISTANYGYTF; DNA: TGTGCCAGCAGTTGGATCAGTACAGCTAACTATGGCTACACCTTC
V: TRBV6-4; J: TRBJ2-1; D: .; size: once; CDR3: CASSDSQGQFF; DNA: TGTGCCAGCAGTGACTCACAGGGACAGTTCTTC
V: TRBV2; J: TRBJ2-1; D: TRBD2; size: few; CDR3: CASSPVAGSSYNEQFF; DNA: TGTGCCAGCAGCCCAGTAGCGGGGTCTTCTTACAATGAGCAGTTCTTC
V: TRBV5-1; J: TRBJ2-3; D: TRBD2; size: once; CDR3: CASSLSVAGITDTQYF; DNA: TGCGCCAGCAGCTTGTCCGTAGCGGGAATTACAGATACGCAGTATTTT
V: TRBV6-5; J: TRBJ1-5; D: TRBD1; size: .; CDR3: CASSQGQGAGQPQHF; DNA: TGTGCCAGCAGCCAGGGACAGGGGGCAGGTCAGCCCCAGCATTTT
V: TRBV7-9; J: TRBJ2-3; D: .; size: .; CDR3: CASSWRGSTDTQYF; DNA: TGTGCCAGCAGCTGGCGGGGTAGCACAGATACGCAGTATTTT
V: TRBV4-1; J: TRBJ2-7; D: .; size: .; CDR3: CASSQELAYEQYF; DNA: TGCGCCAGCAGCCAAGAACTAGCCTACGAGCAGTACTTC
V: TRBV7-6; J: TRBJ2-5; D: TRBD1; size: .; CDR3: CASSLGRDRETQYF; DNA: TGTGCCAGCAGCTTAGGCCGGGACAGAGAGACCCAGTACTTC
V: TRBV27; J: TRBJ2-1; D: .; size: .; CDR3: CASSQANEQFF; DNA: TGTGCCAGCAGCCAGGCCAATGAGCAGTTCTTC
V: TRBV5-5; J: TRBJ2-5; D: .; size: .; CDR3: CASSLANQETQYF; DNA: TGTGCCAGCAGCTTGGCCAATCAAGAGACCCAGTACTTC
V: TRBV13; J: TRBJ2-5; D: .; size: .; CDR3: CASSLGLEKTQYF; DNA: TGTGCCAGCAGCTTAGGTTTAGAAAAGACCCAGTACTTC
V: TRBV6-5; J: TRBJ1-1; D: TRBD1; size: .; CDR3: CASSYSTGHAEAFF; DNA: TGTGCCAGCAGTTACTCGACAGGGCACGCTGAAGCTTTCTTT
V: TRBV28; J: TRBJ2-7; D: TRBD2; size: .; CDR3: CASSLGGTSGYEQYF; DNA: TGTGCCAGCAGTTTAGGAGGGACTAGCGGATACGAGCAGTACTTC
V: TRBV15; J: TRBJ2-6; D: .; size: .; CDR3: CATSRVQVVGSGANVLTF; DNA: TGTGCCACCAGCCGAGTACAGGTAGTAGGGTCTGGGGCCAACGTCCTGACTTTC
V: TRBV19; J: TRBJ2-1; D: .; size: .; CDR3: CASSFNSGNEQFF; DNA: TGTGCCAGTAGCTTCAATAGCGGCAATGAGCAGTTCTTC
V: TRBV15; J: TRBJ1-5; D: .; size: .; CDR3: CATSRDTGLGNQPQHF; DNA: TGTGCCACCAGCAGAGATACCGGGTTGGGCAATCAGCCCCAGCATTTT
V: TRBV9; J: TRBJ2-2; D: TRBD2; size: .; CDR3: CASSVGSSGGAANTGELFF; DNA: TGTGCCAGCAGCGTAGGGTCTAGCGGGGGGGCTGCGAACACCGGGGAGCTGTTTTTT